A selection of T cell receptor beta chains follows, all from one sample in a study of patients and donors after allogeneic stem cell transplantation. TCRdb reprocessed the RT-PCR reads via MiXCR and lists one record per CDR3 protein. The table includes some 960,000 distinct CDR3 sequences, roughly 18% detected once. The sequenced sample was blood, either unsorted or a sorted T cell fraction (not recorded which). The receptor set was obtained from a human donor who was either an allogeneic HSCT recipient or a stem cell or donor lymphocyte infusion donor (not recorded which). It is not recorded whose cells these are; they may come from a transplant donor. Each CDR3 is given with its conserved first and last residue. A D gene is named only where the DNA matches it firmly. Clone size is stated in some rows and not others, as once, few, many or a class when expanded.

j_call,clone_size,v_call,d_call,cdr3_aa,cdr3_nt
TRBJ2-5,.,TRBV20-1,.,CSGALGETQYF,TGCAGTGGGGCCTTGGGAGAGACCCAGTACTTC
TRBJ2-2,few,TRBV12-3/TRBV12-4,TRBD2,CASSIAGGAGELFF,TGTGCCAGCAGTATAGCGGGGGGGGCCGGGGAGCTGTTTTTT
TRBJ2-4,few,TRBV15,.,CATSRAGDLAKNIQYF,TGTGCCACCAGCAGAGCCGGTGACCTAGCCAAAAACATTCAGTACTTC
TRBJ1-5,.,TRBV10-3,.,CAISDGGDLGDQPQHF,TGTGCCATCAGTGATGGAGGAGACCTGGGTGATCAGCCCCAGCATTTT
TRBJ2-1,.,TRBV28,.,CASSLPRGSSYNEQFF,TGTGCCAGCAGTTTACCCCGGGGGAGCTCCTACAATGAGCAGTTCTTC
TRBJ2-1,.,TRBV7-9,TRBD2,CASSPRLAGGHEQFF,TGTGCCAGCAGCCCCAGACTAGCGGGAGGGCATGAGCAGTTCTTC
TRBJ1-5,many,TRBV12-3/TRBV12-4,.,CASREQGISNQPQHF,TGTGCCAGCAGAGAACAGGGTATAAGCAATCAGCCCCAGCATTTT
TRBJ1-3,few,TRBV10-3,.,CAISESEGAGNTIYF,TGTGCCATCAGTGAGTCGGAGGGAGCAGGAAACACCATATATTTT
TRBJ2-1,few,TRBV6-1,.,CASRPSGLAYNEQFF,TGTGCCAGCAGGCCCTCGGGACTCGCCTACAATGAGCAGTTCTTC
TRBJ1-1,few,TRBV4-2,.,CASRQTGSKRNTEAFF,TGTGCCAGCAGACAGACCGGGTCGAAAAGGAACACTGAAGCTTTCTTT
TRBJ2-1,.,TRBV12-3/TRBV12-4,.,CASSLTQQEFF,TGTGCCAGCAGTTTAACCCAACAAGAATTCTTC
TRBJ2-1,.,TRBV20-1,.,CSASFSGAYNEQFF,TGCAGTGCTAGTTTTTCGGGGGCATACAATGAGCAGTTCTTC
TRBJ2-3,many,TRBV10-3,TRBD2,CAISDPPGGRTDTQYF,TGTGCCATCAGTGATCCCCCGGGAGGGAGAACAGATACGCAGTATTTT
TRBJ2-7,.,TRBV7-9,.,CASSLVLGQTFYEQYF,TGTGCCAGCAGCTTAGTATTGGGACAAACCTTCTACGAGCAGTACTTC
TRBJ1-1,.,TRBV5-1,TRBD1,CASSWGQGGMNTEAFF,TGCGCCAGCAGCTGGGGACAGGGGGGGATGAACACTGAAGCTTTCTTT
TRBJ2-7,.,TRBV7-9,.,CASSFRGDGKTYEQYF,TGTGCCAGCAGCTTTAGGGGGGACGGTAAGACCTACGAGCAGTACTTC
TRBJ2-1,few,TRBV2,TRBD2,CARSGTSGLDEQFF,TGTGCCAGGTCCGGGACTAGCGGATTGGATGAGCAGTTCTTC
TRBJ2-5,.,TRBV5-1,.,CASSSQGGQETQYF,TGCGCCAGCAGCTCGCAGGGGGGACAAGAGACCCAGTACTTC
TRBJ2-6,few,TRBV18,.,CASSPSAGAGANVLTF,TGTGCCAGCTCACCGTCCGCAGGGGCCGGGGCCAACGTCCTGACTTTC
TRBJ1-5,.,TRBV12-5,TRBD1,CAPLTGLGSNQPQHF,TGTGCTCCCTTGACAGGGCTCGGGAGCAATCAGCCCCAGCATTTT
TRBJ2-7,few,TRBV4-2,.,CASSQVGGRGEQYF,TGTGCCAGCAGCCAAGTCGGCGGGCGGGGCGAGCAGTACTTC
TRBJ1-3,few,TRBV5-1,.,CASSFRGREENTIYF,TGCGCCAGCAGCTTTCGTGGCAGGGAGGAAAACACCATATATTTT
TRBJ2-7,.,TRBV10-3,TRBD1,CAIRSTGTGSYEQYF,TGTGCCATCAGATCAACCGGGACAGGGAGCTACGAGCAGTACTTC
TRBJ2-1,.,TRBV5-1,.,CASSLDLVGENEQFF,TGCGCCAGCAGCTTGGATCTAGTTGGTGAGAATGAGCAGTTCTTC
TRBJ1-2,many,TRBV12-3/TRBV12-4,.,CASSFGRTFGYTF,TGTGCCAGCAGTTTCGGAAGAACATTTGGCTACACCTTC
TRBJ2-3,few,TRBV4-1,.,CASSQVPTDTQYF,TGCGCCAGCAGCCAAGTCCCTACAGATACGCAGTATTTT
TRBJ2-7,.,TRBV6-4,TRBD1,CARRWGRGTRSSYEQYF,TGTGCCAGACGCTGGGGCAGGGGGACCCGGAGCTCCTACGAGCAGTACTTC
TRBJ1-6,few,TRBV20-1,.,CSAPYGGDNSPLHF,TGCAGTGCCCCCTACGGGGGAGATAATTCACCCCTCCACTTT
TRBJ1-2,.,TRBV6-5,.,CASSYRGQAGDIVNYGYTF,TGTGCCAGCAGTTACAGGGGTCAGGCAGGGGATATCGTCAACTATGGCTACACCTTC
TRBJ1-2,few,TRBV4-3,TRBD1,CASSLLGQGGYGYTF,TGCGCCAGCAGCCTCCTAGGACAGGGGGGCTATGGCTACACCTTC
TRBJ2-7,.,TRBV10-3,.,CAISGAEYEQYF,TGTGCCATCAGTGGGGCAGAATACGAGCAGTACTTC
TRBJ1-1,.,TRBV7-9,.,CASSLVPGDTEAFF,TGTGCCAGCAGCTTAGTTCCAGGGGACACTGAAGCTTTCTTT
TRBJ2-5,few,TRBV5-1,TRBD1,CASSLGIGTGSGAAKQETQYF,TGCGCCAGCAGCTTGGGTATTGGGACAGGCTCCGGAGCGGCCAAACAAGAGACCCAGTACTTC
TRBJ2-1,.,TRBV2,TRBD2,CASREVASGWDNEQFF,TGTGCCAGCAGGGAGGTCGCTAGCGGGTGGGACAATGAGCAGTTCTTC
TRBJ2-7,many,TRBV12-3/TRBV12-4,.,CASTRGRSYEQYF,TGTGCCAGCACCCGCGGACGGTCCTACGAGCAGTACTTC
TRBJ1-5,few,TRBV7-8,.,CASSWEVGGNQPQHF,TGTGCCAGCAGCTGGGAGGTGGGGGGCAATCAGCCCCAGCATTTT
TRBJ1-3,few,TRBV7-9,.,CASSLEGETRNTIYF,TGTGCCAGCAGCTTAGAGGGGGAGACGAGAAACACCATATATTTT
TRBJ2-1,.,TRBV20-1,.,CSASNAAPYEQFF,TGCAGTGCCAGTAACGCGGCACCTTACGAGCAGTTCTTC
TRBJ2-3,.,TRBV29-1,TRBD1,CSVVIQGERYTQYF,TGCAGCGTTGTCATCCAGGGGGAGAGGTATACGCAGTATTTT
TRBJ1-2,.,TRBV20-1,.,CSAPITKGGYTF,TGCAGTGCTCCGATTACCAAGGGGGGCTACACCTTC
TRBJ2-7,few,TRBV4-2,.,CASSPVRPLGSYEQYF,TGTGCCAGCAGCCCGGTCCGACCCCTTGGGTCCTACGAGCAGTACTTC
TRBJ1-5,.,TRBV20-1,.,CSARTLGGTEQPQHF,TGCAGTGCTAGAACCCTAGGGGGTACGGAACAGCCCCAGCATTTT
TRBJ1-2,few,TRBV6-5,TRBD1,CASSYSTPNDRDHGYTF,TGTGCCAGCAGTTACTCGACCCCAAACGACAGGGATCATGGCTACACCTTC
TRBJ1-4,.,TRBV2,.,CASSIGGGLGEKLFF,TGTGCCAGCAGTATTGGGGGGGGCCTCGGAGAAAAACTGTTTTTT
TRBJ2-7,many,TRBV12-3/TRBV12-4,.,CASSLAPGYEQYF,TGTGCCAGCAGCCTTGCCCCAGGCTACGAGCAGTACTTC
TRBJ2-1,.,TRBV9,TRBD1,CASSGGQGGTAITYNEQFF,TGTGCCAGCAGCGGAGGACAGGGTGGGACAGCTATAACCTACAATGAGCAGTTCTTC
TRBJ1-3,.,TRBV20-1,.,CSARDLRLGGNTIYF,TGCAGTGCTAGAGATCTCAGGTTAGGTGGAAACACCATATATTTT
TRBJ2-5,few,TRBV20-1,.,CSASRPGETQYF,TGCAGTGCTAGCCGACCTGGGGAGACCCAGTACTTC
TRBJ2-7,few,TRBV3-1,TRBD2,CASSRDASGRAHEQYF,TGTGCCAGCAGCCGGGATGCTAGCGGGAGGGCCCACGAGCAGTACTTC
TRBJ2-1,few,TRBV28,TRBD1,CASSLRTGGRDEQFF,TGTGCCAGCAGTTTACGGACAGGGGGCAGGGATGAGCAGTTCTTC